This T cell receptor beta chain was identified during a study of cytomegalovirus exposure and HLA in healthy donors. About the study: Within an early data release were about 85 million unique TCRs drawn from HLA-typed donors. Study outcomes and limitations: Reportedly, diagnosis of cytomegalovirus status by the classifier showed high specificity and sensitivity.

Primers: 60 Vbeta forward and 13 Jbeta reverse. Authors' processing steps: Later work found around 80 million unique TCR beta chains, with 9.5 million to 11 million shared. Measured with immunoSEQ multiplex PCR; TCRdb has only the in-frame clones, and not every one. Clonal size and the V and J genes are those of that table, whereas D and trimming came from the DNA. The sample comprises about 120,000 clones, less than 80% of which are singletons, and around 3% rests with the top ten. As regards this clone: Its antigen is not identified.

Nominally healthy donors were sampled, though unrecorded immune exposures were likely. This CDR3 spans 13 amino acids. Trimming cost V 8 bases and J 1 base, with 8 bases left between them. The germline V gene encodes CDR1 LNHDA and CDR2 SQIVND (reference sequence). The chain couples TRBV19 to TRBJ2-2, with a possible D match to TRBD2 (6 bases). The TCR was taken from a woman between 50 and 59 years old in good health and CMV-seronegative. The sample was PBMCs. CDR3 in DNA: TGTGCCAGTCGGCGGGAGAACACCGGGGAGCTGTTTTTT. This encodes CASRRENTGELFF.